The 10 T cell receptor beta chains in this list originate from one sample, sequenced in a study of persistence of HIV-infected CD4 T cells. Which antigens these TCRs recognize remains unknown. The libraries were made with immunoSEQ version 4 in survey mode. Sequencing used immunoSEQ multiplex PCR; TCRdb keeps in-frame clones, though not all of them. The sample contains under 50,000 clones, approximately 90% of which appear only once. This nonspecific control used anti-CD3/anti-CD28 bead stimulation of CD4+ T cells. Sorting selected CD4+ T cells upregulating both CD40 ligand and CD69. Here the sequenced sample was CD4+ T cells sorted from PBMCs after 18-hour stimulation, taken from a patient who received antiretroviral therapy. The source is an adult woman with HIV who was CMV-seropositive.

This chain uses TRBV6-5 with TRBJ1-2, with no clear D. V was trimmed by 8 bases and J by 4 bases, leaving 14 bases between them. CDR3 size: 13 residues. Germline values: CDR1 MNHEY, CDR2 SVGAGI. The CDR3 DNA sequence: TGTGCCAGCTTACTTCAGGAATTCTATGGCTACACCTTC. Its protein product is CASLLQEFYGYTF.

The CDR3 sequence is CASSLNSGNTIYF. The CDR3 DNA reads TGTGCCAGCAGCCTAAACTCTGGAAACACCATATATTTT. The V gene is TRBV7-6, the J gene TRBJ1-3; D is uncertain. The V gene lost 5 bases and the J gene lost 0 bases, with 5 bases spanning the gap. The CDR3 covers 13 residues. Germline V gives CDR1 SGHVS, CDR2 FNYEAQ. Full variable domain (rest looked up from reference TRBV7-6 and TRBJ1-3): GAGVSQSPRYKVTKRGQDVALRCDPISGHVSLYWYRQALGQGPEFLTYFNYEAQQDKSGLPNDRFSAERPEGSISTLTIQRTEQRDSAMYRCASSLNSGNTIYFGEGSWLTVV.

This chain links TRBV29-1 with TRBJ2-5, with D uncertain. Trimming removed 4 bases from V and 5 bases from J, with 8 bases in between. CDR1 is SQVTM and CDR2 is ANQGSEA in the germline V gene. This CDR3 is built from 11 residues. In DNA, the CDR3 is TGCAGCGTTGTAGAAGGGGAGACCCAGTACTTC. Its protein is CSVVEGETQYF. Full variable domain (outside the CDR3, taken from reference TRBV29-1 and TRBJ2-5): SAVISQKPSRDICQRGTSLTIQCQVDSQVTMMFWYRQQPGQSLTLIATANQGSEATYESGFVIDKFPISRPNLTFSTLTVSNMSPEDSSIYLCSVVEGETQYFGPGTRLLVL.

This chain connects TRBV7-3 to TRBJ2-1; the match to TRBD1 covers 7 bases. Germline loops: CDR1 SGHTA, CDR2 FQGTGA. The CDR3 contains 16 residues. Trimming cost V 0 bases and J 4 bases; bases outside gene matches: 6. The CDR3 sequence is CASSLTYGQAYNEQFF. As DNA, the CDR3 is TGTGCCAGCAGCTTAACGTACGGACAGGCTTACAATGAGCAGTTCTTC.

The chain combines TRBV28 with TRBJ1-3; D perhaps matches TRBD1 (6 bases). The CDR3 is made up of 17 amino acids. The V gene lost 4 bases and the J gene lost 5 bases, with 21 bases spanning the gap. CDR1 and CDR2 from the germline V gene are MDHEN and SYDVKM. The CDR3 nucleotides read TGTGCCAGCAGTTCCCACGAGGGACAATCCCTTAGAAACACCATATATTTT. Its protein product is CASSSHEGQSLRNTIYF.

The chain links TRBV7-9 to TRBJ1-2; D is ambiguous. The CDR3 contains 16 residues. The ends were cut back, 1 base at V and 2 bases at J, with 14 bases in the middle. Germline CDR1 and CDR2: SEHNR and FQNEAQ (reference sequence). In DNA, the CDR3 is TGTGCCAGCAGCTTAGGCTTCGGGCGGGGAAACTATGGCTACACCTTC. It specifies CASSLGFGRGNYGYTF.

The V call is TRBV3-1 (or the pseudogene TRBV3-2), the J call TRBJ2-7; 7 bases are a match to TRBD2. CDR3 length equals 14 residues. With 5 bases clipped from V and 2 bases from J, the junction kept 6 bases outside the gene matches. Germline V lookup: CDR1 LGHDT, CDR2 YNNKEL (reference sequence). The CDR3: CASSSTTSTYEQYF. Written as DNA, the CDR3 is TGTGCCAGCAGCTCTACGACTAGCACCTACGAGCAGTACTTC.

V usage is TRBV5-1 and J usage is TRBJ1-1; 8 bases are a match to TRBD1. This CDR3 region has 17 residues. Trimming cost V 7 bases and J 0 bases; bases outside gene matches: 14. Germline V CDR1 and CDR2: SGHRS, YFSETQ. The CDR3 bases are TGCGCCAGCGCCGGCCCCGGGACAGGTCTCATGAACACTGAAGCTTTCTTT. It encodes CASAGPGTGLMNTEAFF.

The gene calls are TRBV6-5 and TRBJ1-3, with a weak D call TRBD1 (5 bases). Germline-derived CDR1 and CDR2 are MNHEY and SVGAGI. Trimming took 5 bases from V and 2 from J, leaving 13 bases between them. This CDR3 contains 15 residues. This chain's CDR3 is CASSPSGRPGNTIYF. The CDR3 DNA is TGTGCCAGCAGTCCATCAGGGAGGCCTGGAAACACCATATATTTT.

The chain couples TRBV15 to TRBJ1-5; D may be TRBD1 (5 bases). The CDR3 contains 15 residues. V lost 1 base to trimming and J lost 1 base, with 8 bases between them. Germline CDR1 LNHNV, CDR2 YYDKDF (reference sequence). CDR3 sequence: CATSRGDSSNQPQHF. DNA of the CDR3: TGTGCCACCAGCAGAGGCGACAGCAGCAATCAGCCCCAGCATTTT.